The rows below give T cell receptor beta chains drawn from one sample of a study of PD-1 blockade in mismatch repair-deficient tumors. Profiled with immunoSEQ multiplex PCR; TCRdb holds only in-frame clones, not every one. The sample shows tens of thousands of clones, 75% to 85% of them seen only once. Sequencing used peripheral blood, obtained 12 weeks after starting pembrolizumab. These receptor sequences come from an adult with mismatch repair-deficient cancer. CDR3s leave out the opening cysteine and the closing phenylalanine or tryptophan. Expanded clones get a size class; other rows say once, few or many, or leave the size out.

>TRBJ1-5|.|11|TRBV19
ASSIQGDQPQH
>TRBJ2-2|.|14|TRBV19
ASSILGGAQTGELF
>TRBJ1-5|.|13|TRBV2
ASSEGQGRGQPQH
>TRBJ2-7|once|13|TRBV9
ASSAGTGESYEQY
>TRBJ2-2|.|11|TRBV6-5
ASSLGYTGELF
>TRBJ2-5|.|13|TRBV6-6
ASSLMGQRQETQY
>TRBJ2-7|once|9|TRBV6-1
ASSDSYEQY
>TRBJ2-3|.|14|TRBV5-1
ASSLGLAGGTDTQY
>TRBJ2-2|.|14|TRBV7-9
ASSPRTPQGSGELF
>TRBJ2-1|.|13|TRBV4-1
ASSPGTGVHNEQF
>TRBJ2-3|.|13|TRBV6-5
ASRNRGWSTDTQY
>TRBJ1-5|.|13|TRBV11-2
ASSQGTSSNQPQH
>TRBJ2-1|once|13|TRBV18
ASSPLLSSYNEQF
>TRBJ1-5|.|10|TRBV28
ASSLINQPQH
>TRBJ2-7|once|12|TRBV11-2
ASSKDRGRYEQY
>TRBJ1-2|.|13|TRBV10-2
ASSVGQGLSYGYT
>TRBJ1-5|.|14|TRBV28
ASSTQGGPRNQPQH
>TRBJ1-3|.|14|TRBV11-2
ASSARTGSSGNTIY
>TRBJ2-7|.|12|TRBV27
ASSLSLYSYEQY
>TRBJ1-3|.|12|TRBV6-5
ASRRNLNGNTIY
>TRBJ2-1|.|15|TRBV10-3
AISESVVGHPRNGQF
>TRBJ2-7|.|13|TRBV7-2
ASSLEAGRTYEQY